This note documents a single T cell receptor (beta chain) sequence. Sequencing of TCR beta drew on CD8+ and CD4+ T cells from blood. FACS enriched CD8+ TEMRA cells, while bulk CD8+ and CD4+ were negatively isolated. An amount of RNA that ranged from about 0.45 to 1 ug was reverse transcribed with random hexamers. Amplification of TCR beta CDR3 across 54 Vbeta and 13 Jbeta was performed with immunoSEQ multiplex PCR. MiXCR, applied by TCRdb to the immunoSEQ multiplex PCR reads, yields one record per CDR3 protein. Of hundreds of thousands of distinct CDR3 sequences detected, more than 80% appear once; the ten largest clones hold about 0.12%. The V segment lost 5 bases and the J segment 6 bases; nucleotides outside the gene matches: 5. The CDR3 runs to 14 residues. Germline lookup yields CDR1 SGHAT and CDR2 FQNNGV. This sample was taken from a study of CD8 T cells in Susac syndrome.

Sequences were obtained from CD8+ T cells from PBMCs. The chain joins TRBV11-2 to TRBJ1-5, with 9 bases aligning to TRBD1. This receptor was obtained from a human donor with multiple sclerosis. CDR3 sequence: CASSTGQGSQPQHF. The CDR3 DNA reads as TGTGCCAGCAGCACCGGACAGGGGAGTCAGCCCCAGCATTTT.